The 14 T cell receptor beta chains in this list originate from one sample, sequenced in a study of chemoradiotherapy in HPV16-positive cancers. Method: immunoSEQ multiplex PCR; TCRdb's copy keeps in-frame clones and lacks some. Of roughly 2,400 clones in the sample, roughly 73% are singletons; the top ten hold 9.5% to 13%. Specimen: tumor tissue, collected from a patient who underwent chemoradiotherapy. The origin of the receptors is a human donor with HPV-associated anogenital cancer.

This clone was counted a few times. The chain couples TRBV6-1 to TRBJ2-2, with TRBD2 matching 14 bases. The CDR3 loop spans 16 amino acids. J lost 5 bases, V lost 4 bases, and 3 bases had no gene match. Germline V gene data show CDR1 as MNHNS and CDR2 as SASEGT. The CDR3 DNA follows: TGTGCCAGCAGTGGGACTAGCGGGAGGAGGACCGGGGAGCTGTTTTTT. Its translation is CASSGTSGRRTGELFF.

The chain uses TRBV7-9 and TRBJ1-2, with 8 bases matching TRBD1. This CDR3 has 14 amino acids. With V trimmed by 5 bases and J by 5 bases, 7 bases remained unmatched. Germline-derived CDR1 and CDR2 are SEHNR and FQNEAQ (reference sequence). The CDR3 region has the DNA TGTGCCAGCAGCCTGACAGGGGTTGATTATGGCTACACCTTC. Translating it yields CASSLTGVDYGYTF.

The table lists this clone with a few counts. The chain is built from TRBV6-6 and TRBJ2-5, with D hard to call. V was cut by 8 bases and J by 5 bases, with 12 bases left in between. CDR3 length: 12 amino acids. Germline V gene lookup returns CDR1 MNHNY and CDR2 SVGAGI (reference sequence). CDR3 in amino acids: CASGSMRETQYF. The CDR3 region has the DNA TGTGCCAGCGGTTCTATGCGGGAGACCCAGTACTTC.

This clone is large in the sample. This chain uses TRBV9 with TRBJ2-5; TRBD2 aligns across 8 bases. This CDR3 region has 18 residues. Trimming cost V 0 bases and J 5 bases; bases outside gene matches: 15. Per germline, CDR1 SGDLS and CDR2 YYNGEE. CDR3 in amino acids: CASSVDGGSGGPEETQYF. Written as DNA, the CDR3 is TGTGCCAGCAGCGTAGATGGGGGATCGGGGGGGCCAGAGGAGACCCAGTACTTC.

The chain links TRBV10-3 to TRBJ2-7; D unresolved. The CDR3 covers 14 residues. V gave up 4 bases and J gave up 6 bases, with 16 bases separating them. Looked up from germline, CDR1 is ENHRY and CDR2 is SYGVKD. This CDR3 reads CAISGTPTETEQYF. In DNA, the CDR3 is TGTGCCATCAGTGGGACGCCAACGGAGACCGAGCAGTACTTC.

Judged by abundance, this clone is large (0.1 to 1%). The chain carries TRBV19 and TRBJ2-3, with TRBD2 matching over 11 bases. Germline CDR1 and CDR2: LNHDA and SQIVND (reference sequence). CDR3 length: 16 amino acids. Trimming removed 3 bases from V and 6 bases from J; junction bases left unmatched: 8. The DNA of the CDR3 is TGTGCCAGTAGTATTTCTAGCGGGGGGTCTATGGATACGCAGTATTTT. Its translation is CASSISSGGSMDTQYF.

The chain employs TRBV6-6 and TRBJ2-7; 9 bases align to TRBD1. Germline loops: CDR1 MNHNY, CDR2 SVGAGI (reference sequence). The CDR3 is 13 amino acids. Unmatched junction bases numbered 9, after V lost 8 bases and J lost 7 bases. The CDR3 DNA sequence: TGTGCCAGCGGTCCGGGACAGGGTGGAGAGCAGTACTTC. The encoded protein is CASGPGQGGEQYF.

In nucleotides, the CDR3 is TGTGCCAGCAGCTCCGGGACAGGCGGCAATCAGCCCCAGCATTTT. It is translated as CASSSGTGGNQPQHF. The chain recombines TRBV7-8 with TRBJ1-5; 8 positions match TRBD1. The germline CDR1 and CDR2 sequences are SGHVS and FQNEAQ. The trim removed 4 bases at V and 2 bases at J, leaving 4 bases unmatched. This CDR3 contains 15 residues. The full variable domain, rest sourced from reference TRBV7-8 and TRBJ1-5, is GAGVSQSPRYKVAKRGQDVALRCDPISGHVSLFWYQQALGQGPEFLTYFQNEAQLDKSGLPSDRFFAERPEGSVSTLKIQRTQQEDSAVYLCASSSGTGGNQPQHFGDGTRLSIL.

Only a few counts were recorded for this clone. The chain recombines TRBV30 with TRBJ2-7, with D perhaps TRBD2 (6 bases). This CDR3 is built from 13 residues. The V end lost 3 bases, the J end lost 3 bases, and 12 bases lay between the germline ends. Germline values: CDR1 GTSNPN, CDR2 SVGIG (reference sequence). In nucleotides, the CDR3 is TGTGCCTGGAGCGACGGGGGTGACTACGAGCAGTACTTC. This sequence encodes CAWSDGGDYEQYF. The complete variable domain, with remaining parts taken from reference TRBV30 and TRBJ2-7, reads SQTIHQWPATLVQPVGSPLSLECTVEGTSNPNLYWYRQAAGRGLQLLFYSVGIGQISSEVPQNLSASRPQDRQFILSSKKLLLSDSGFYLCAWSDGGDYEQYFGPGTRLTVT.

The CDR3 DNA reads TGTGCCAGCAGTGAAGGGTGGACAGGGAACCAGCCCCAGCATTTT. It yields the protein CASSEGWTGNQPQHF. The chain carries TRBV6-1 and TRBJ1-5; 8 bases agree with TRBD1. The CDR3 consists of 15 residues. The trim removed 1 base at V and 7 bases at J, leaving 6 bases unmatched. Germline-derived CDR1 and CDR2 are MNHNS and SASEGT.

J is TRBJ1-1 and V is TRBV6-6; D call uncertain. Germline CDR1 MNHNY, CDR2 SVGAGI (reference sequence). The ends were cut back, 0 bases at V and 1 base at J, with 9 bases in the middle. The CDR3 has 15 residues. The CDR3 DNA sequence: TGTGCCAGCAGTTACTCGAACGCGGGGAACACTGAAGCTTTCTTT. Protein: CASSYSNAGNTEAFF.

J is TRBJ2-7 and V is TRBV6-4, with 7 positions matching TRBD2. V was pared by 3 bases and J by 3 bases, with 8 bases of the junction left unmatched. The CDR3 covers 15 residues. Germline V gene lookup returns CDR1 MRHNA and CDR2 SNTAGT. CDR3 in DNA: TGTGCCAGCAGTGAACTCAGCGGGACGGGCTACGAGCAGTACTTC. Its translation is CASSELSGTGYEQYF.

In DNA, the CDR3 is TGTGCCAGCAGTACCCAACTAGCGGGGCATCAAGAGACCCAGTACTTC. It encodes CASSTQLAGHQETQYF. The chain recombines TRBV28 with TRBJ2-5, with TRBD2 matching over 10 bases. The V gene end was trimmed by 5 bases and the J gene end by 2 bases; junction bases not matched to a gene: 8. CDR3 size: 16 residues. CDR1 is MDHEN and CDR2 is SYDVKM in the germline V gene.

The V gene is TRBV6-1, the J gene TRBJ1-1; D is uncertain. V was trimmed by 6 bases and J by 4 bases, leaving 12 bases between them. The CDR3 runs to 13 residues. From germline, CDR1 is MNHNS and CDR2 SASEGT. The CDR3 coding sequence is TGTGCCAGCAGGCACAGAGGCGGCACTGAAGCTTTCTTT. Translation: CASRHRGGTEAFF.